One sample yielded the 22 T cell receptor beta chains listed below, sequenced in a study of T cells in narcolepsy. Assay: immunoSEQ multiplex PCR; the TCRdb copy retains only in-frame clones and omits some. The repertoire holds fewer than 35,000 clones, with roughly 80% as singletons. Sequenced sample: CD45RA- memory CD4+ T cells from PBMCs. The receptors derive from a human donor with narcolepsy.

CDR3 in DNA: TGTGCCTGGAGTGTAGGAAGGGGGCCGGGGAATGGAAACACCATATATTTT. It specifies CAWSVGRGPGNGNTIYF. V and J are TRBV30 and TRBJ1-3, with 7 bases identical to TRBD1. In germline, CDR1 is GTSNPN, CDR2 SVGIG (reference sequence). J gave up 3 bases and V 0 bases, and 11 bases lay outside the gene matches. The CDR3 extends over 17 amino acids.

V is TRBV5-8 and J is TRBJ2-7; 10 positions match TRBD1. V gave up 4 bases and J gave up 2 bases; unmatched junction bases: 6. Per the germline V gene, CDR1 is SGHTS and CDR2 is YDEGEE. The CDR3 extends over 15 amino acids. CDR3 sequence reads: CASSKGQGLAYEQYF. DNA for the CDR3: TGTGCCAGCAGCAAGGGACAGGGGCTGGCCTACGAGCAGTACTTC.

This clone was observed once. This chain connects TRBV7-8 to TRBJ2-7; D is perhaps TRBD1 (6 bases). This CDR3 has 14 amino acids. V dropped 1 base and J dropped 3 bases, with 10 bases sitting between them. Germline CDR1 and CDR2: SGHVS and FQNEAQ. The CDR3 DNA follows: TGTGCCAGCAGCTTAGGCAGGACAGTCTACGAGCAGTACGTC. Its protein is CASSLGRTVYEQYV.

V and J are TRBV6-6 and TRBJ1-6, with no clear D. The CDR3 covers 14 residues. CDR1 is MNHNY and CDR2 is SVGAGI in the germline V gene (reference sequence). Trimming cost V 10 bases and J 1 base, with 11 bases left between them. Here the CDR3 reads CANNRTSYNSPLHF. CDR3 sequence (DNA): TGTGCCAACAACCGGACGTCCTATAATTCACCCCTCCACTTT.

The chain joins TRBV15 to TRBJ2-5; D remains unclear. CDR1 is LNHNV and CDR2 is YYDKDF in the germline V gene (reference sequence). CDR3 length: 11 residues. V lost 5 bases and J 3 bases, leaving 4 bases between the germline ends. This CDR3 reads CATSAEETQYF. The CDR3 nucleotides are TGTGCCACCAGCGCCGAAGAGACCCAGTACTTC.

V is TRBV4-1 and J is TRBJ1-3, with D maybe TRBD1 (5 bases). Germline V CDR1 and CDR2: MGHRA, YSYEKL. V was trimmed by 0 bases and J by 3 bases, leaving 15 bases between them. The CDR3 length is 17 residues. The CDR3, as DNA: TGCGCCAGCAGCCAAGATCCGGGGGTTACCGGTGGAAACACCATATATTTT. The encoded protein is CASSQDPGVTGGNTIYF.

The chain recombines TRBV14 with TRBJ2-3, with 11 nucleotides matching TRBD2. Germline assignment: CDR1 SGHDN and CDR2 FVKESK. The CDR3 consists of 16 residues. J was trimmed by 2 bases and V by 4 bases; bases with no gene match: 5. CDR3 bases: TGTGCCAGCAGCCTACTAGCGGGGGAGCTCACAGATACGCAGTATTTT. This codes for CASSLLAGELTDTQYF.

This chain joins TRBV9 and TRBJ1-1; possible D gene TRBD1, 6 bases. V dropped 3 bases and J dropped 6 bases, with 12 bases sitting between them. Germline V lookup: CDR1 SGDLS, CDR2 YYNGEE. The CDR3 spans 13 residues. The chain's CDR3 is CASSGGGQPEAFF. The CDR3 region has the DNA TGTGCCAGCAGCGGAGGGGGGCAGCCTGAAGCTTTCTTT.

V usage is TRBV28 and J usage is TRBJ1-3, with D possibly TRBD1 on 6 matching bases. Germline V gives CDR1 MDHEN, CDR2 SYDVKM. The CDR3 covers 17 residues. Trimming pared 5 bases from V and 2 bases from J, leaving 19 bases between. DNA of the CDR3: TGTGCCAGCAGTCTCAGCCCCACAGGGAGCCCTGGAAACACCATATATTTT. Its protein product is CASSLSPTGSPGNTIYF.

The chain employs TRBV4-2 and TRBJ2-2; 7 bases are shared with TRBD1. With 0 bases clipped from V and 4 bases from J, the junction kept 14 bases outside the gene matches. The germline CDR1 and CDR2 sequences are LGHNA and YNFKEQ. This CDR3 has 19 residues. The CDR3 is CASSQDPGQAHGGTGELFF. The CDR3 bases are TGTGCCAGCAGCCAAGATCCCGGACAGGCGCATGGAGGCACCGGGGAGCTGTTTTTT.

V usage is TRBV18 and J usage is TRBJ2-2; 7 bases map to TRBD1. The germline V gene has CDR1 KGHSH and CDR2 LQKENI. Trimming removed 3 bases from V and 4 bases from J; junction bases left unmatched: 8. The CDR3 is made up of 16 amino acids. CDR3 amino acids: CASSPLDRVGTGELFF. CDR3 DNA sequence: TGTGCCAGCTCACCCCTCGACAGGGTCGGCACCGGGGAGCTGTTTTTT. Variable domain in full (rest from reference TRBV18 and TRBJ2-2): NAGVMQNPRHLVRRRGQEARLRCSPMKGHSHVYWYRQLPEEGLKFMVYLQKENIIDESGMPKERFSAEFPKEGPSILRIQQVVRGDSAAYFCASSPLDRVGTGELFFGEGSRLTVL.

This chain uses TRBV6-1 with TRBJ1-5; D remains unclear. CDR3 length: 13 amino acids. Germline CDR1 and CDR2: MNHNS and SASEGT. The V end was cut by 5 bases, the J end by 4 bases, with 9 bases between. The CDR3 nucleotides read TGTGCCAGCAGTCGAGAAATGAATCAGCCCCAGCATTTT. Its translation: CASSREMNQPQHF.

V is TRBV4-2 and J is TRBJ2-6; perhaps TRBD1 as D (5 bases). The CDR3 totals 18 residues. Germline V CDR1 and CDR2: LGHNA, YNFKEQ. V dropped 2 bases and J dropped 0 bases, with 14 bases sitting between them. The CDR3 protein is CASSQWTRANSGANVLTF. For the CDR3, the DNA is TGTGCCAGCAGCCAATGGACAAGGGCAAACTCTGGGGCCAACGTCCTGACTTTC.

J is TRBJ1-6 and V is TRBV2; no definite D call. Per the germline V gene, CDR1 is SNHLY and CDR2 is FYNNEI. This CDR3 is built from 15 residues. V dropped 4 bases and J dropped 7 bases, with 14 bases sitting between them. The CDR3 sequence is CASSAEVSRNSPLHF. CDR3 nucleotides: TGTGCCAGCAGTGCAGAAGTTTCGAGGAATTCACCCCTCCACTTT.

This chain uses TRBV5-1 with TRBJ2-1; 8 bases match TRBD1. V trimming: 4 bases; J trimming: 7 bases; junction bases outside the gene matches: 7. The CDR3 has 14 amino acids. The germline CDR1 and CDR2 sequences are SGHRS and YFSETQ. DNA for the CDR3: TGCGCCAGCAGCAACCCCGGACAGGGAAATGAGCAGTTCTTC. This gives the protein CASSNPGQGNEQFF.

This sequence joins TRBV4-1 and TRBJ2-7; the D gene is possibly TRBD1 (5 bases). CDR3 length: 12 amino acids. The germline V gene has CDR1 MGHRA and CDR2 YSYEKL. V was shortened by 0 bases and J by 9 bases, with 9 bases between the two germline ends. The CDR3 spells CASSQDREPQYV. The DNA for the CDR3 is TGCGCCAGCAGCCAAGACAGGGAACCGCAGTACGTC.

The CDR3, as DNA: TGTGCCAGTAGTATAGGTGGGGGCAAGGGAGAGACCCAGTACTTC. This gives the protein CASSIGGGKGETQYF. This chain joins TRBV19 and TRBJ2-5; tentative D call: TRBD1 (6 bases). The CDR3 is 15 residues long. Between the trimmed V and J ends, which lost 1 base and 4 bases, there was a span of 13 bases. Germline V CDR1 and CDR2: LNHDA, SQIVND (reference sequence).

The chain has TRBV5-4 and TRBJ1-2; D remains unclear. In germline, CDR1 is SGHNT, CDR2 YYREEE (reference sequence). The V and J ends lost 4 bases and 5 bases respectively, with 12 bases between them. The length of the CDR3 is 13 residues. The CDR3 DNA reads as TGTGCCAGCAGCGAGGGTACAGAATATGGCTACACCTTC. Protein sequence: CASSEGTEYGYTF.

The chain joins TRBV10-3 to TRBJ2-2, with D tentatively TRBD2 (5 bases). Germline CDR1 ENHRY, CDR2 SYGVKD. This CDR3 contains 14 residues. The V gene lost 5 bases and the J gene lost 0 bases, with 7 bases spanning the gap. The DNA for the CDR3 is TGTGCCATCAGTACACTAGCGAACACCGGGGAGCTGTTTTTT. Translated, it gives CAISTLANTGELFF.

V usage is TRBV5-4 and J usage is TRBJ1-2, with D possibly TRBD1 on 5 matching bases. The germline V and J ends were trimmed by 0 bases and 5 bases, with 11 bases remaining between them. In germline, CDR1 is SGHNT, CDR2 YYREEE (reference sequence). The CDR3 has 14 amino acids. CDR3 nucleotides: TGTGCCAGCAGCTTGGATCCGGGGGGATATGGCTACACCTTC. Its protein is CASSLDPGGYGYTF.

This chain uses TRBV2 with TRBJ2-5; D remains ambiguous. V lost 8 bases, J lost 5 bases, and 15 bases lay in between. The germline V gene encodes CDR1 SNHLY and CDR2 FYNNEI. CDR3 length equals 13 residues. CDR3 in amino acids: CASRRDLGETQYF. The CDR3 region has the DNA TGTGCCAGCCGGCGCGACCTCGGGGAGACCCAGTACTTC.

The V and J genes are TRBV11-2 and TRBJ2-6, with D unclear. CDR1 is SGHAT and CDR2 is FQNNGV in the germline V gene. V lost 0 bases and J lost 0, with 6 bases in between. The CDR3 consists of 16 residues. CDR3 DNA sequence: TGTGCCAGCAGCTTAGATCGAAGCTCTGGGGCCAACGTCCTGACTTTC. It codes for CASSLDRSSGANVLTF.